The 18 T cell receptor beta chains in this list originate from one sample, sequenced in a study of blood T cell repertoires in COVID-19. The data were produced by immunoSEQ multiplex PCR, yet TCRdb's version contains in-frame clones alone and is incomplete. This sample has about 73,000 clones, with over 70% found just once. The sequencing sample was made of peripheral blood. The receptors were sampled from a man in his forties or fifties with active COVID-19.

This clone showed up just once. One end of the junction does not line up with germline, which may come from a read error. The V and J genes are TRBV7-7 and TRBJ2-5; TRBD2 might be the D (5 bases). The CDR3 has 14 amino acids. The germline gives CDR1 SSHAT, CDR2 FNYEAQ (reference sequence). CDR3 residues: CASSLAGQRETQYF. In nucleotides, the CDR3 is TGTGCTAGCAGCTTAGCCGGCCAGCGGGAGACCCAGTACTTC.

This clone appeared a single time. V usage is TRBV15 and J usage is TRBJ2-7, with 10 bases matching TRBD2. V lost 0 bases, J lost 6 bases, and 11 bases stayed unmatched. Per germline, CDR1 LNHNV and CDR2 YYDKDF (reference sequence). This CDR3 spans 17 amino acids. The CDR3 sequence: CATSRDQREGVKVEQYF. CDR3 DNA sequence: TGTGCCACCAGCAGAGATCAGCGGGAGGGCGTAAAAGTCGAGCAGTACTTC.

The J gene is TRBJ2-1, the V gene TRBV21-1; TRBD1, the D gene given by the table, was not confirmed from the DNA. TRBV21-1 is a known pseudogene. CDR3 length: 16 residues. The CDR3 region is CASSKVHRGPGDEWFF. CDR3 DNA: TGTGCCAGCAGCAAAGTCCACAGGGGACCGGGGGATGAGTGGTTCTTC.

The sample holds one count of this clone. The rearrangement links TRBV7-9 to TRBJ1-3; 10 bases map to TRBD1. Per germline, CDR1 SEHNR and CDR2 FQNEAQ (reference sequence). V lost 5 bases to trimming and J lost 2 bases; unmatched junction nucleotides: 9. The CDR3 is 17 residues long. In DNA, the CDR3 is TGTGCCAGCAGCCCCACCGGTGACAGGGGGCCTGGAAACACCATATATTTT. Its protein product is CASSPTGDRGPGNTIYF.

A word on this clone: Other DNA sequences in this specimen translate into the identical CDR3. The V gene is TRBV5-4, the J gene TRBJ2-5; TRBD1 agrees at 7 bases. The CDR3 covers 14 residues. V shed 5 bases and J 2 bases; nucleotides not matched to a gene: 6. Germline CDR1 is SGHNT and CDR2 is YYREEE (reference sequence). In DNA, the CDR3 is TGTGCCAGCAGTCCCCCGGGACAGCAAGAGACCCAGTACTTC. This sequence encodes CASSPPGQQETQYF.

This clone was counted only a few times. The chain has TRBV15 and TRBJ2-1; weak D call: TRBD2 (6 bases). CDR3 length: 17 amino acids. V was cut by 1 base and J by 2 bases, with 15 bases left in between. In germline, CDR1 is LNHNV, CDR2 YYDKDF (reference sequence). In DNA, the CDR3 is TGTGCCACCAGCAGAGGGGGGTGGGCTAGCGCCTACAATGAGCAGTTCTTC. Amino acids: CATSRGGWASAYNEQFF.

V gene TRBV4-1 combines with J gene TRBJ2-6, with TRBD1 identical over 12 bases. Germline V gene sequence: CDR1 MGHRA, CDR2 YSYEKL. CDR3 size: 16 residues. J was trimmed by 4 bases and V by 3 bases; bases with no gene match: 1. This chain's CDR3 is CASSQGQGAGANVLTF. Here the CDR3 DNA reads TGCGCCAGCAGCCAGGGACAGGGGGCCGGGGCCAACGTCCTGACTTTC.

The J gene is TRBJ1-4, the V gene TRBV7-9, with no clear D. Looked up from germline, CDR1 is SEHNR and CDR2 is FQNEAQ (reference sequence). The CDR3 is 15 residues long. Trimming shortened V by 5 bases and J by 7 bases, and 17 bases separated the two germline ends. This chain's CDR3 is CASSPDTLHPEKLFF. As DNA, the CDR3 is TGTGCCAGCAGCCCAGACACTCTCCATCCTGAAAAACTGTTTTTT.

The chain combines TRBV6-1 with TRBJ2-7; perhaps TRBD1 as D (6 bases). The CDR3 extends over 13 amino acids. V was shortened by 3 bases and J by 8 bases, with 14 bases between the two germline ends. Germline V gene lookup returns CDR1 MNHNS and CDR2 SASEGT. The CDR3 DNA reads TGTGCCAGCAGTGACCTACAGGGTAGGCAGCAGTACTTC. It translates to CASSDLQGRQQYF.

The chain links TRBV18 to TRBJ2-2, with TRBD2 matching over 10 bases. J gave up 1 base and V 3 bases, and 2 bases lay outside the gene matches. Germline CDR1 is KGHSH and CDR2 is LQKENI. The CDR3 has 16 amino acids. CDR3 nucleotide sequence: TGTGCCAGCTCACCCGCTAGCGGGAGGAACACCGGGGAGCTGTTTTTT. Translation: CASSPASGRNTGELFF.

The V and J genes are TRBV6-5 and TRBJ1-1; D is possibly TRBD1 (5 bases). The CDR3 runs to 14 residues. Germline CDR1 is MNHEY and CDR2 is SVGAGI. Trimming removed 4 bases from V and 5 bases from J, with 14 bases in between. The CDR3, as DNA: TGTGCCAGCAGTTCCATGGACACCTGGACTGAAGCTTTCTTT. Translated, it gives CASSSMDTWTEAFF.

This rearrangement joins TRBV3-1 (or the pseudogene TRBV3-2) to TRBJ2-5, with 11 bases fitting TRBD1. CDR1 LGHDT and CDR2 YNNKEL come from the germline V gene (reference sequence). V lost 1 base to trimming and J lost 4 bases; unmatched junction nucleotides: 2. The CDR3 covers 15 residues. CDR3: CASSQAGQGGETQYF. CDR3 DNA sequence: TGTGCCAGCAGCCAAGCGGGACAGGGGGGAGAGACCCAGTACTTC.

This clone was detected only once. This chain joins TRBV21-1 and TRBJ2-3; TRBD2 reflects the table's D call only, with no check against the DNA. TRBV21-1 is described as a pseudogene. CDR3 length: 15 amino acids. Written as DNA, the CDR3 is TGTGCCAGCAGCAACGGACTGGATAGCACAGATACGCAGTATTTT. It encodes CASSNGLDSTDTQYF.

The chain has TRBV7-9 and TRBJ1-1; 7 bases fit TRBD1. V gave up 5 bases and J gave up 5 bases; unmatched junction bases: 5. CDR1 SEHNR and CDR2 FQNEAQ come from the germline V gene (reference sequence). The CDR3 consists of 13 residues. The CDR3 sequence: CASSPPGGTEAFF. The CDR3 DNA follows: TGTGCCAGCAGCCCTCCAGGGGGGACTGAAGCTTTCTTT.

The chain employs TRBV10-3 and TRBJ2-1; 14 bases match TRBD2. The germline CDR1 and CDR2 sequences are ENHRY and SYGVKD. This CDR3 has 17 amino acids. With 3 bases clipped from V and 3 bases from J, the junction kept 4 bases outside the gene matches. CDR3 sequence: CAISDGTSGSFYNEQFF. For the CDR3, the DNA is TGTGCCATCAGTGACGGGACTAGCGGGAGTTTCTACAATGAGCAGTTCTTC.

The CDR3 loop is CASSLRTGAINEQFF. The CDR3 DNA sequence: TGCGCCAGCAGCCTACGGACAGGGGCAATCAATGAGCAGTTCTTC. The chain has TRBV4-1 and TRBJ2-1; 9 positions match TRBD1. With V trimmed by 4 bases and J by 6 bases, 7 bases remained unmatched. The germline V gene has CDR1 MGHRA and CDR2 YSYEKL. This CDR3 comprises 15 residues.

The V call is TRBV2, the J call TRBJ1-2; no firm D call. The V end lost 6 bases, the J end lost 5 bases, and 10 bases lay between the germline ends. The CDR3 has 12 amino acids. CDR1 is SNHLY, CDR2 FYNNEI, per germline. The CDR3 region has the DNA TGTGCCAGCAGCTACGGGGATTATGGCTACACCTTC. Translating it yields CASSYGDYGYTF.

The chain uses TRBV6-5 and TRBJ2-7; TRBD1 is a possible D gene (6 bases). The V and J ends lost 7 bases and 1 base respectively, with 14 bases between them. The V gene's germline CDR1 is MNHEY and CDR2 SVGAGI. The CDR3 is 14 amino acids. CDR3 sequence reads: CASTGTGTSYEQYF. As DNA, the CDR3 is TGTGCCAGCACCGGGACCGGGACATCCTACGAGCAGTACTTC.